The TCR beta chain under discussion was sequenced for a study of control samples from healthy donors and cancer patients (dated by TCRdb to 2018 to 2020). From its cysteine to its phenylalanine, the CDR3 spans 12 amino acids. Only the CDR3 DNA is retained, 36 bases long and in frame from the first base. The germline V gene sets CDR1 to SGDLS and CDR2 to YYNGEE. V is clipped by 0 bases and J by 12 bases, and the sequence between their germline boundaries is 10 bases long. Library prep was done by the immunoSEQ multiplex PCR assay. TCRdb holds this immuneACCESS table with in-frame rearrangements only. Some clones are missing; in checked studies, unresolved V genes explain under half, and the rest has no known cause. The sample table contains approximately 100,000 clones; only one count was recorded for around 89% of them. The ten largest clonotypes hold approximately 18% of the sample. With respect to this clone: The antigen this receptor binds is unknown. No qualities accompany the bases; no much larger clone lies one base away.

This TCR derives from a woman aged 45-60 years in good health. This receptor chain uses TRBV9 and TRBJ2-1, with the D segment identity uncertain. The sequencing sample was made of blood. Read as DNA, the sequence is TGTGCCAGCAGCGTAGACGGAAAAGTGCAGTTCTTC. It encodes CASSVDGKVQFF. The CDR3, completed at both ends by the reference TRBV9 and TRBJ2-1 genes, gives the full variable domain DSGVTQTPKHLITATGQRVTLRCSPRSGDLSVYWYQQSLDQGLQFLIQYYNGEERAKGNILERFSAQQFPDLHSELNLSSLELGDSALYFCASSVDGKVQFFGPGTRLTVL.